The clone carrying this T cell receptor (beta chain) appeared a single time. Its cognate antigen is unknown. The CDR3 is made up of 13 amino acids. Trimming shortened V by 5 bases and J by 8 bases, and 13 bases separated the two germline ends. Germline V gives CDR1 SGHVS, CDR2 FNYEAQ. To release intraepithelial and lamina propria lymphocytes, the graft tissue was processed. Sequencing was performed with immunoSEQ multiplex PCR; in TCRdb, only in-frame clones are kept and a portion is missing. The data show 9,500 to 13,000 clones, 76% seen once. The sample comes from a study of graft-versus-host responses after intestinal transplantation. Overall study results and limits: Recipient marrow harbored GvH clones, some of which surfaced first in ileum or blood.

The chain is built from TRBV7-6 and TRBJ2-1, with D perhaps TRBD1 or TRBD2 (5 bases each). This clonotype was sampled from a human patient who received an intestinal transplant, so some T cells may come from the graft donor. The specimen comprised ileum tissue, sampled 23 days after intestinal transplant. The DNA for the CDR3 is TGTGCCAGCAGCGGAACCCCGGGGCATGAGCAGTTCTTC. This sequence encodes CASSGTPGHEQFF. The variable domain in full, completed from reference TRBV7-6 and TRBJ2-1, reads GAGVSQSPRYKVTKRGQDVALRCDPISGHVSLYWYRQALGQGPEFLTYFNYEAQQDKSGLPNDRFSAERPEGSISTLTIQRTEQRDSAMYRCASSGTPGHEQFFGPGTRLTVL.